This T cell receptor beta chain was profiled in a study of identical twins. This clonotype was recorded a few times. The CDR3 totals 16 residues. CDR1 DFQATT and CDR2 SNEGSKA come from the germline V gene (reference sequence). The V and J ends lost 0 bases and 7 bases, in that order; junction bases with no gene match: 7. In TCRdb, the 5' RACE reads were re-called with MiXCR into one record per CDR3 protein. This sample has hundreds of thousands of distinct CDR3 sequences, with approximately 7% found just once. This sample also belongs to another study, concerning yellow fever vaccine responses in identical twins.

The sample was memory (CD45RO+) T cells sorted from blood. This chain joins TRBV20-1 and TRBJ2-1, with 12 bases that match TRBD2. The receptor's source is a woman aged 18-30 years in good health. For the CDR3, the DNA is TGCAGTGCTAGAGATTTCGAGACTAGCGGGAGAAATGAGCAGTTCTTC. Protein sequence: CSARDFETSGRNEQFF.